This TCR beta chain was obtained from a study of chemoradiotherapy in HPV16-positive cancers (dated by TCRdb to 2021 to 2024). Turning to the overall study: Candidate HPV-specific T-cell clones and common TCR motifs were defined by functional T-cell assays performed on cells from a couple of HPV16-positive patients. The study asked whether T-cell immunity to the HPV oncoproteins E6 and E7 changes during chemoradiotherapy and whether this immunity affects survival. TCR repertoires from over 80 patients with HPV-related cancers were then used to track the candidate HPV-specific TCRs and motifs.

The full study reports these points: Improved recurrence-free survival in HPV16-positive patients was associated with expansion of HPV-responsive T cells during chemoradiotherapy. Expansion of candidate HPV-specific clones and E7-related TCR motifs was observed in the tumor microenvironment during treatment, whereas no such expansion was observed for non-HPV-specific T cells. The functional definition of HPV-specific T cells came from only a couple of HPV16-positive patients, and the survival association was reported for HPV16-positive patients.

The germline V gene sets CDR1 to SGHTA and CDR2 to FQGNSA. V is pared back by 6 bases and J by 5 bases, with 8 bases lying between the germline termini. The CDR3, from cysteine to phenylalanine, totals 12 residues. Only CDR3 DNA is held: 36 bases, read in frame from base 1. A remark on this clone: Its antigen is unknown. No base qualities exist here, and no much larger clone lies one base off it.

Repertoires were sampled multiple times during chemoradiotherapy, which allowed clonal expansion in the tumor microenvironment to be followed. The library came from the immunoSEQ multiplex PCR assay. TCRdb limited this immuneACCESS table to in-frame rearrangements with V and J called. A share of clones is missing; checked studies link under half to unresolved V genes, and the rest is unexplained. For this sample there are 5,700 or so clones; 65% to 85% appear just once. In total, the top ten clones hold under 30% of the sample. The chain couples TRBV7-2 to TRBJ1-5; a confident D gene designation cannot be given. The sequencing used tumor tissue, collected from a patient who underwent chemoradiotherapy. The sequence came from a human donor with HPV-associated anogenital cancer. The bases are TGTGCCAGCAGTTACAGTGATCAGCCCCAGCATTTT. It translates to CASSYSDQPQHF.